Listed below are T cell receptor beta chains from one sample, sequenced in a study of shared clonotypes between healthy human individuals. Sequencing was performed with immunoSEQ multiplex PCR; in TCRdb, only in-frame clones are kept and a portion is missing. Of roughly 2,300,000 clones listed, around 93% were seen once; the top ten hold 0.37%. The source material was naive CD4+ T cells from PBMCs. These receptor sequences come from a man aged 18 to 29 in good health. Some clones in this sample may be carry-over from other donors' samples. Each CDR3 is given with its conserved first and last residue. Each record gives: D gene, V gene, J gene, clone size, CDR3 DNA, CDR3 protein. The D gene is left open where the match is weak. Only some rows state a clone size, as once, few, many or a class for expanded clones.

D gene: TRBD1; V gene: TRBV20-1; J gene: TRBJ1-1; clone size: .; CDR3 DNA: TGCAGTGCTAAAGACAGGGTTCGAGCTTTCTTT; CDR3 protein: CSAKDRVRAFF
D gene: TRBD2; V gene: TRBV6-5; J gene: TRBJ2-4; clone size: .; CDR3 DNA: TGTGCCAGCAGTTCTAGCGGGGGAGCCAAAAACATTCAGTACTTC; CDR3 protein: CASSSSGGAKNIQYF
D gene: .; V gene: TRBV28; J gene: TRBJ2-6; clone size: .; CDR3 DNA: TGTGCCAGCAGCCTTTTCCTAGAGAATTGGCGCTCTGGGGCCAACGTCCTGACTTTC; CDR3 protein: CASSLFLENWRSGANVLTF
D gene: .; V gene: TRBV29-1; J gene: TRBJ2-7; clone size: .; CDR3 DNA: TGCAGCGGGGGCGCAGGCGGGACTCGGGCCGCATCCTACGAGCAGTACTTC; CDR3 protein: CSGGAGGTRAASYEQYF
D gene: .; V gene: TRBV27; J gene: TRBJ2-3; clone size: once; CDR3 DNA: TGTGCCAGCAGTTTATCGCCCACGGCAGTAGATACGCAGTATTTT; CDR3 protein: CASSLSPTAVDTQYF
D gene: TRBD1; V gene: TRBV28; J gene: TRBJ2-2; clone size: .; CDR3 DNA: TGTGCCAGCAGGCGGACAGGGGACGGGGAGCTGTTTTTT; CDR3 protein: CASRRTGDGELFF
D gene: .; V gene: TRBV7-8; J gene: TRBJ2-3; clone size: .; CDR3 DNA: TGTGCCAGCAGCTTATTTACGGGTTTGTATATAGATACGCAGTATTTT; CDR3 protein: CASSLFTGLYIDTQYF
D gene: .; V gene: TRBV6-5; J gene: TRBJ2-7; clone size: .; CDR3 DNA: TGTGCCAGCAGTGAATGGAGTGAGCAGTACTTC; CDR3 protein: CASSEWSEQYF
D gene: TRBD2; V gene: TRBV11-2; J gene: TRBJ2-7; clone size: .; CDR3 DNA: TGTGCCAGCAGCTTAGATCTGACTAGCGGGAGCCTTTCGGAGCAGTACTTC; CDR3 protein: CASSLDLTSGSLSEQYF
D gene: .; V gene: TRBV5-6; J gene: TRBJ1-3; clone size: .; CDR3 DNA: TGTGCCAGCAGCTTGTACAGGTTTGGAAACACCATATATTTT; CDR3 protein: CASSLYRFGNTIYF
D gene: TRBD1; V gene: TRBV19; J gene: TRBJ1-4; clone size: .; CDR3 DNA: TGTGCCAGTAGTACAGGGGGGACTAATGAAAAACTGTTTTTT; CDR3 protein: CASSTGGTNEKLFF
D gene: .; V gene: TRBV2; J gene: TRBJ1-3; clone size: .; CDR3 DNA: TGTGCCAGCAGGGTAGAGGGGTACACTGGAAACACCATATATTTT; CDR3 protein: CASRVEGYTGNTIYF
D gene: TRBD1; V gene: TRBV2; J gene: TRBJ1-2; clone size: few; CDR3 DNA: TGTGCCAGCAGGGACAGGGGGCTTGGCTACACCTTC; CDR3 protein: CASRDRGLGYTF
D gene: TRBD1; V gene: TRBV5-1; J gene: TRBJ2-1; clone size: .; CDR3 DNA: TGCGCCAGCAGCACAACCGGGACAGCAAGCAATGAGCAGTTCTTC; CDR3 protein: CASSTTGTASNEQFF
D gene: .; V gene: TRBV6-5; J gene: TRBJ1-1; clone size: few; CDR3 DNA: TGTGCCAGCAGCCAACAGAGCGAAGCTTTCTTT; CDR3 protein: CASSQQSEAFF
D gene: .; V gene: TRBV9; J gene: TRBJ2-4; clone size: .; CDR3 DNA: TGTGCCAGCAGCCCGGGGCCCGTAGCCAAAAACATTCAGTACTTC; CDR3 protein: CASSPGPVAKNIQYF
D gene: TRBD2; V gene: TRBV7-2; J gene: TRBJ2-2; clone size: .; CDR3 DNA: TGTGCCAGCAGCTTAAGGCGGGAGGCGACCGGGGAGCTGTTTTTT; CDR3 protein: CASSLRREATGELFF
D gene: .; V gene: TRBV5-1; J gene: TRBJ2-5; clone size: .; CDR3 DNA: TGCGCCAGCAGAATAAAATCCAGGGAAGAGACCCAGTACTTC; CDR3 protein: CASRIKSREETQYF